The 29 T cell receptor beta chains listed next were all sequenced from one sample in a study of shared clonotypes between healthy human individuals. TCRdb's copy holds only in-frame clones and misses some; the assay was immunoSEQ multiplex PCR. Of around 2.5 million clones listed, 93% are singletons. Material: naive CD4+ T cells from PBMCs. As for subset: CD45RA+ positively selected. Receptor source: a man younger than 30 in good health. Some clones in this sample may be carry-over from other donors' samples.

This chain uses TRBV7-2 with TRBJ2-7, with a possible D match to TRBD1 (5 bases). CDR3 length: 12 residues. V was cut by 3 bases and J by 3 bases, with 6 bases left in between. The germline gives CDR1 SGHTA, CDR2 FQGNSA. The DNA of the CDR3 is TGTGCCAGCAGCTTTCAGGGCTACGAGCAGTACTTC. Translating gives CASSFQGYEQYF.

The V call is TRBV5-6, the J call TRBJ2-5; 10 bases map to TRBD2. Germline assignment: CDR1 SGHDT and CDR2 YYEEEE. J was trimmed by 4 bases and V by 2 bases; bases with no gene match: 17. This CDR3 contains 19 residues. CDR3 bases: TGTGCCAGCAGCTTTCGGACTAGCGGAGATCCCAGATTTGGAGAGACCCAGTACTTC. It translates to CASSFRTSGDPRFGETQYF.

V usage is TRBV29-1 and J usage is TRBJ1-1; no reliable D call. This CDR3 is 13 amino acids long. V was pared by 4 bases and J by 0 bases, with 9 bases between. Per germline, CDR1 SQVTM and CDR2 ANQGSEA. The DNA of the CDR3 is TGCAGCGTTGGGATAGTTATGAACACTGAAGCTTTCTTT. The encoded protein is CSVGIVMNTEAFF.

The chain uses TRBV11-2 and TRBJ2-6; 7 nucleotides align to TRBD2. V lost 5 bases, J lost 4 bases, and 11 bases stayed unmatched. Looked up from germline, CDR1 is SGHAT and CDR2 is FQNNGV. The CDR3 is 17 residues long. The CDR3 is CASSPIRGGFGANVLTF. In DNA, the CDR3 is TGTGCCAGCAGCCCGATACGGGGAGGGTTCGGGGCCAACGTCCTGACTTTC.

The chain carries TRBV4-1 and TRBJ1-4; D not certain. The germline V gene encodes CDR1 MGHRA and CDR2 YSYEKL. V lost 4 bases and J lost 8, with 20 bases in between. This CDR3 spans 16 amino acids. The DNA for the CDR3 is TGCGCCAGCAGCCTGCCCGGGCTCCGGGCCGGAGAAAAACTGTTTTTT. Its protein product is CASSLPGLRAGEKLFF.

Only a few counts were recorded for this clone. The chain uses TRBV21-1 and TRBJ1-2. TRBV21-1 is classified as a pseudogene. This CDR3 has 10 residues. CDR3 bases: TGTGCCAGCAGCTCCGGTGGCTACACCTTC. It yields the protein CASSSGGYTF.

The J gene is TRBJ2-5, the V gene TRBV7-5; TRBD2, as called in the table, went unchecked against the DNA. TRBV7-5 is annotated as a pseudogene. The CDR3 runs 11 residues. CDR3 region: CASGNGETQYF. The DNA for the CDR3 is TGTGCCAGCGGGAATGGGGAGACCCAGTACTTC.

The rearrangement joins TRBV5-1 to TRBJ2-1; D unclear. The CDR3 contains 15 residues. Germline lookup yields CDR1 SGHRS and CDR2 YFSETQ. V gave up 3 bases and J gave up 0 bases, with 10 bases separating them. The CDR3 protein is CASSSEFVSYNEQFF. Written as DNA, the CDR3 is TGCGCCAGCAGCTCGGAGTTTGTCTCCTACAATGAGCAGTTCTTC.

The chain combines TRBV28 with TRBJ1-1; maybe TRBD1 (5 bases). The CDR3 has 16 residues. V lost 1 base, J lost 1 base, and 13 bases lay in between. CDR1 is MDHEN and CDR2 is SYDVKM in the germline V gene. CDR3 sequence reads: CASSLLRKRGNTEAFF. The DNA of the CDR3 is TGTGCCAGCAGTTTATTGAGGAAAAGGGGGAACACTGAAGCTTTCTTT.

The chain has TRBV4-1 and TRBJ2-1; 7 bases are shared with TRBD2. Germline trimming cut 0 bases from V and 8 bases from J; bases unmatched to any gene: 7. Germline CDR1 and CDR2: MGHRA and YSYEKL. The length of the CDR3 is 15 residues. The CDR3 protein is CASSQETKRDHEQFF. As DNA, the CDR3 is TGCGCCAGCAGCCAAGAGACCAAGCGGGACCATGAGCAGTTCTTC.

This chain links TRBV5-4 with TRBJ2-2; unclear D gene. Trimming removed 0 bases from V and 7 bases from J, with 13 bases in between. The CDR3 contains 15 residues. Germline CDR1 and CDR2: SGHNT and YYREEE (reference sequence). The chain's CDR3 is CASSLESRVGGELFF. CDR3 sequence (DNA): TGTGCCAGCAGCTTGGAGTCGAGAGTGGGCGGGGAGCTGTTTTTT.

The chain carries TRBV18 and TRBJ2-7; 11 bases agree with TRBD2. The CDR3 runs to 16 residues. V shed 4 bases and J 3 bases; nucleotides not matched to a gene: 8. Germline lookup yields CDR1 KGHSH and CDR2 LQKENI. The CDR3 DNA follows: TGTGCCAGCTCACGCGCCGGGACTAGCGGAAACTACGAGCAGTACTTC. Amino acid sequence: CASSRAGTSGNYEQYF.

The table lists this clone with a few counts. Within the sample, other DNA sequences also encode this same CDR3. The chain is built from TRBV5-1 and TRBJ2-5; D is unresolved. The V and J ends lost 5 bases and 2 bases respectively, with 4 bases between them. This CDR3 has 11 residues. The V gene's germline CDR1 is SGHRS and CDR2 YFSETQ. The CDR3 DNA follows: TGCGCCAGCAGTCTTCAAGAGACCCAGTACTTC. This encodes CASSLQETQYF.

V gene TRBV25-1 combines with J gene TRBJ2-3; 13 bases map to TRBD2. Germline V gene sequence: CDR1 MGHDK, CDR2 SYGVNS. This CDR3 is built from 15 residues. With V trimmed by 8 bases and J by 5 bases, 7 bases remained unmatched. The CDR3 spells CASRTSGRAGDTQYF. The CDR3 DNA reads as TGTGCCAGCCGAACTAGCGGGAGGGCTGGAGATACGCAGTATTTT.

This chain joins TRBV6-1 and TRBJ2-1, with 8 bases lining up with TRBD2. Germline V lookup: CDR1 MNHNS, CDR2 SASEGT. The CDR3 runs 18 residues. J gave up 0 bases and V 2 bases, and 9 bases lay outside the gene matches. The CDR3, as DNA: TGTGCCAGCAGTGAACGGTATCCGGGGACTAGCTCCTACAATGAGCAGTTCTTC. As protein: CASSERYPGTSSYNEQFF.

The chain couples TRBV30 to TRBJ2-7, with 10 bases identical to TRBD1. Germline CDR1 and CDR2: GTSNPN and SVGIG (reference sequence). This CDR3 is built from 13 residues. The V and J ends lost 3 bases and 3 bases, in that order; junction bases with no gene match: 2. CDR3 sequence: CAWRGQGIYEQYF. The CDR3 DNA is TGTGCCTGGAGGGGACAGGGGATCTACGAGCAGTACTTC.

This chain uses TRBV18 with TRBJ1-1; TRBD1 is a possible D gene (6 bases). This CDR3 comprises 15 residues. V gave up 1 base and J gave up 4 bases, with 13 bases separating them. From germline, CDR1 is KGHSH and CDR2 LQKENI. CDR3 region: CASSPLGGLATEAFF. CDR3 nucleotides: TGTGCCAGCTCACCACTAGGGGGGCTTGCCACTGAAGCTTTCTTT.

The CDR3 sequence is CASSLGLAGGAATDTQYF. CDR3 DNA: TGTGCCAGCAGCTTAGGCCTAGCGGGAGGGGCAGCGACAGATACGCAGTATTTT. V usage is TRBV11-2 and J usage is TRBJ2-3; TRBD2 matches at 12 bases. Germline V CDR1 and CDR2: SGHAT, FQNNGV. V lost 1 base, J lost 3 bases, and 8 bases stayed unmatched. CDR3 length: 18 amino acids.

The sample holds one count of this clone. The chain employs TRBV9 and TRBJ2-7, with 7 bases matching TRBD2. The germline CDR1 and CDR2 sequences are SGDLS and YYNGEE. The junction had 6 bases not matched to a gene; V was cut back by 3 bases and J by 3 bases. This CDR3 is 14 amino acids long. CDR3 protein: CASSATSLDYEQYF. The DNA for the CDR3 is TGTGCCAGCAGCGCGACTAGCTTAGACTACGAGCAGTACTTC. Full variable domain (remainder filled in from reference TRBV9 and TRBJ2-7): DSGVTQTPKHLITATGQRVTLRCSPRSGDLSVYWYQQSLDQGLQFLIQYYNGEERAKGNILERFSAQQFPDLHSELNLSSLELGDSALYFCASSATSLDYEQYFGPGTRLTVT.

The gene calls are TRBV15 and TRBJ2-3; possibly TRBD1 for D (5 bases). The V gene's germline CDR1 is LNHNV and CDR2 YYDKDF (reference sequence). The V end was cut by 1 base, the J end by 4 bases, with 12 bases between. The CDR3 is made up of 15 amino acids. For the CDR3, the DNA is TGTGCCACCAGCAGAGGGGGCTGGGCAGCAGATACGCAGTATTTT. The encoded protein is CATSRGGWAADTQYF.

Only one count was recorded for this clone. Other nucleotide sequences in the sample specify the same CDR3. V is TRBV5-1 and J is TRBJ2-3, with 8 bases matching TRBD2. Germline V CDR1 and CDR2: SGHRS, YFSETQ. The CDR3 sequence is 15 residues long. V lost 3 bases to trimming and J lost 0 bases; unmatched junction nucleotides: 3. CDR3 loop: CASSSLAGSTDTQYF. The DNA of the CDR3 is TGCGCCAGCAGCTCCTTAGCGGGGAGCACAGATACGCAGTATTTT. The variable domain in full, with the rest retrieved from reference TRBV5-1 and TRBJ2-3, is KAGVTQTPRYLIKTRGQQVTLSCSPISGHRSVSWYQQTPGQGLQFLFEYFSETQRNKGNFPGRFSGRQFSNSRSEMNVSTLELGDSALYLCASSSLAGSTDTQYFGPGTRLTVL.

J is TRBJ2-4 and V is TRBV25-1, with D perhaps TRBD1 or TRBD2 (5 bases each). Germline values: CDR1 MGHDK, CDR2 SYGVNS. V lost 8 bases to trimming and J lost 16 bases, with 15 bases between them. The CDR3 runs 10 residues. The CDR3 sequence is CASGSGTVYF. In DNA, the CDR3 is TGTGCCAGCGGGTCCGGGACGGTATACTTC.

This sequence joins TRBV5-1 and TRBJ1-4; the match to TRBD1 covers 8 bases. The CDR3 covers 16 residues. J was trimmed by 3 bases and V by 3 bases; bases with no gene match: 7. Per the germline V gene, CDR1 is SGHRS and CDR2 is YFSETQ. The CDR3 here is CASSSTGAAANEKLFF. CDR3 in DNA: TGCGCCAGCAGCTCGACAGGGGCTGCCGCTAATGAAAAACTGTTTTTT.

The chain joins TRBV5-5 to TRBJ2-5, with TRBD1 matching 8 bases. Trimming at V came to 2 bases and at J to 2 bases, leaving 5 bases not matched to a gene. This CDR3 spans 15 amino acids. In germline, CDR1 is SGHKS, CDR2 YYEKEE (reference sequence). The CDR3 region is CASSFARQGQETQYF. CDR3 DNA sequence: TGTGCCAGCAGCTTCGCGAGACAGGGGCAAGAGACCCAGTACTTC.

The chain uses TRBV2 and TRBJ2-2, with 11 bases matching TRBD2. This CDR3 contains 16 residues. Germline-derived CDR1 and CDR2 are SNHLY and FYNNEI. The ends lost 11 bases at V and 5 bases at J; junction bases unmatched: 13. For the CDR3, the DNA is TGTGCCTCTCTACCTGTAGCGGGAGGGAGAACCGGGGAGCTGTTTTTT. Encoded protein: CASLPVAGGRTGELFF.

The genes are TRBV29-1 and TRBJ1-1, with no clear D. The CDR3 consists of 11 residues. The ends were cut back, 4 bases at V and 6 bases at J, with 9 bases in the middle. The germline gives CDR1 SQVTM, CDR2 ANQGSEA. The CDR3 DNA follows: TGCAGCGTTGGGTTGTACTCTGAAGCTTTCTTT. It is translated as CSVGLYSEAFF.

The V gene is TRBV4-2, the J gene TRBJ2-1; 7 nucleotides align to TRBD2. V trimming: 1 base; J trimming: 2 bases; junction bases outside the gene matches: 5. Germline CDR1 LGHNA, CDR2 YNFKEQ. The CDR3 is made up of 16 amino acids. CDR3 nucleotides: TGTGCCAGCAGCCAAGTTGCGGGAGTTGCCTACAATGAGCAGTTCTTC. It is translated as CASSQVAGVAYNEQFF.

Only one count was recorded for this clone. The V call is TRBV7-2, the J call TRBJ1-5; D is uncertain. CDR1 is SGHTA and CDR2 is FQGNSA in the germline V gene. V lost 1 base and J lost 0, with 10 bases in between. The CDR3 length is 16 residues. The CDR3 sequence is CASSLVGWNSNQPQHF. In DNA form, the CDR3 reads TGTGCCAGCAGCTTAGTTGGGTGGAATAGCAATCAGCCCCAGCATTTT.

This rearrangement joins TRBV27 to TRBJ1-1; TRBD1 matches at 9 bases. Germline-derived CDR1 and CDR2 are MNHEY and SMNVEV (reference sequence). The CDR3 has 17 amino acids. J was trimmed by 4 bases and V by 3 bases; bases with no gene match: 12. CDR3 nucleotides: TGTGCCAGCAGTTTCTCTGGGGGACAGGGCTCAAGCACTGAAGCTTTCTTT. Encoded protein: CASSFSGGQGSSTEAFF.